The text below deals with one T cell receptor (beta chain). Its antigen is still unknown. Base quality data are lacking; no much larger clone is found one base away. These data are taken from a study of blood T cell repertoires in COVID-19 (dated by TCRdb to the early 2020s). The study in broad terms: Samples covering the acute and convalescent phases of COVID-19 were provided by collaborators in the United States, Italy and Spain. The dataset comprised deeply sampled blood TCRbeta repertoires from subjects exposed to, actively infected with, or recovered from COVID-19. The repertoires were released in a freely available public database meant as a resource for research on the immune response to SARS-CoV-2. Nearly every sample came with metadata listing a de-identified subject ID, COVID-19 status, age in years and sex. The material from the prospective study consisted of cDNA or gDNA derived from T cells, B-cell-depleted T cells, or PBMCs. The samples were drawn from the first 160 participants of the ongoing ImmuneRACE study and from 1,254 subjects provided by 6 global collaborators. Where HLA class I and class II types were available, the types were taken from metadata supplied by the sample provider, not from assay-based typing.

Summary of the overall study and its limitations: The amount of clinical and demographic metadata varied by source and participant and was provided uncurated.

In the prospective study, participants were roughly 18 to 95 years old, resided in approximately 22 geographic areas of the United States, and were enrolled through a virtual design. To assign participants to cohorts, the prospective study relied on clinical history that participants themselves reported in a screening survey and a study questionnaire. For ImmuneRACE Cohort 3, a participant was defined as recovered based on two consecutive negative NP/OP PCR tests, clearance by a healthcare professional, or resolution of symptoms. In the prospective study, whole blood, serum and a nasopharyngeal or oropharyngeal swab were collected from each participant by mobile phlebotomists. Prospective study participants could optionally give additional blood draws and questionnaires over a 2-month period. Before DNA extraction, blood samples from the prospective study were shipped at room temperature or frozen.

TCRbeta CDR3 regions were amplified from genomic DNA using the immunoSEQ Assay, a bias-controlled multiplex PCR. Regarding the original processing steps: Nucleated cell counts per sample were estimated from amplification of reference gene primers within the assay. Sequence reads were collapsed and filtered to measure the absolute abundance of every unique TCRbeta CDR3 rearrangement. Productive Simpson clonality was computed per sample as the square root of Simpson's diversity index over productive rearrangements. TCRdb holds this immuneACCESS table with in-frame rearrangements only. Some clones are missing; in checked studies, unresolved V genes explain under half, and the rest has no known cause. The V and J calls and the clone size are those of that table, but D and trimming were determined from the DNA. The sample has around 300,000 clones on record, roughly nine tenths of them singletons. Around 2% of the sample comes from the top ten.

This receptor was taken from a woman aged 18-29 years who had recovered from COVID-19. The sample was PBMCs or T cells enriched from blood (not recorded which).

The CDR3 here reads CASRSGSSTGYGFF. At the DNA level, the sequence is TGTGCCAGCAGGAGTGGATCCTCCACAGGGTATGGGTTCTTC. The chain links TRBV28 with TRBJ2-1; the D gene is possibly TRBD1, with 6 bases matching. V and J are truncated by 6 bases and 15 bases respectively, leaving an intervening sequence of 24 bases. Reading from cysteine to phenylalanine, the CDR3 counts 14 amino acids. The CDR3 DNA has 42 bases and is translated from base 1. CDR1 and CDR2 (MDHEN, SYDVKM) derive from the germline V gene.